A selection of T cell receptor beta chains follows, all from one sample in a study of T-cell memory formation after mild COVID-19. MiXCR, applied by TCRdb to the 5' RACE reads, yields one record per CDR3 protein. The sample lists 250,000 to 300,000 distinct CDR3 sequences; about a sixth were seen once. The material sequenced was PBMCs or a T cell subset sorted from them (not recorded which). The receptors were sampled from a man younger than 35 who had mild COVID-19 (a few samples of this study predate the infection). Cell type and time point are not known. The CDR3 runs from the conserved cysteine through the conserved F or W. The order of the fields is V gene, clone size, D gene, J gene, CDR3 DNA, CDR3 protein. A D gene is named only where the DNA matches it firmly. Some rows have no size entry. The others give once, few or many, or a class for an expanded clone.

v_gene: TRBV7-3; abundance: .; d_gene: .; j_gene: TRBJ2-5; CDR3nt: TGTGCCAGCAGCTTGAGGGGGCAGGCTAGCGCGTACCAAGAGACCCAGTACTTC; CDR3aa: CASSLRGQASAYQETQYF
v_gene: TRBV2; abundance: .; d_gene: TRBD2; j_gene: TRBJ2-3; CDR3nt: TGTGCCAGCAGCCCCGGGACTATGGCAGATACGCAGTATTTT; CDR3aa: CASSPGTMADTQYF
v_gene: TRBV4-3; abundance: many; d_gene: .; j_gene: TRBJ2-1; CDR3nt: TGCGCCAGCAGCCAAGACTTTACTAGCTTCAGCTCCTACAATGAGCAGTTCTTC; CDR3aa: CASSQDFTSFSSYNEQFF
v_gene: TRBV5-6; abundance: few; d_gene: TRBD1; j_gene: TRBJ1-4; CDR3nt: TGTGCCAGCAGCCCTTACAGGGGGAGTGAAAAACTGTTTTTT; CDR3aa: CASSPYRGSEKLFF
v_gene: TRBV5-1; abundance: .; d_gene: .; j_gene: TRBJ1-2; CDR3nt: TGCGCCAGCAGCCCTCGGGACGACCACTATGGCTACACCTTC; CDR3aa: CASSPRDDHYGYTF
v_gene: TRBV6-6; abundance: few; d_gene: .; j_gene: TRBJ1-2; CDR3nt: TGTGCCAGCAGCTTCAGGGGTTCTGGTGGCTACACCTTC; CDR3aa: CASSFRGSGGYTF
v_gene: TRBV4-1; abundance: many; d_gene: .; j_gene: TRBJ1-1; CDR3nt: TGCGCCAGCAGCTATGTCCGGGACAATGAAGCTTTCTTT; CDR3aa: CASSYVRDNEAFF
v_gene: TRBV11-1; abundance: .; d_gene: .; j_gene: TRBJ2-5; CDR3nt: TGTGCCAGCATGGACCAAGAGACCCAGTACTTC; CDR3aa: CASMDQETQYF
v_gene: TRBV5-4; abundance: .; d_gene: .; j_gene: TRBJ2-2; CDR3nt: TGTGCCAGCAGCACGAACAGGGTCGGGGAGCTGTTTTTT; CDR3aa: CASSTNRVGELFF
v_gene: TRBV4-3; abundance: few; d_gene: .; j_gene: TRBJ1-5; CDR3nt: TGCGCCAGCAGCCAGATTTGGACCGCCAATCAGCCCCAGCATTTT; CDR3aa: CASSQIWTANQPQHF
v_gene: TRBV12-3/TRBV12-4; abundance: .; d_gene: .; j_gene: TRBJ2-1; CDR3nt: TGTGCCAGCAGTTTAGTAGGGTTCGATGAGCAGTTCTTC; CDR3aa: CASSLVGFDEQFF
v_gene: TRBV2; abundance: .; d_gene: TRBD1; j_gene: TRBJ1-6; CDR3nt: TGTGCCAGCAGCCGGGACAGCCATTCACCCCTCCACTTT; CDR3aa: CASSRDSHSPLHF
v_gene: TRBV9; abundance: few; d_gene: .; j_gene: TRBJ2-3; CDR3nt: TGTGCCAGCAGCGCCCGACCAAGTTCCCACACAGATACGCAGTATTTT; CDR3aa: CASSARPSSHTDTQYF
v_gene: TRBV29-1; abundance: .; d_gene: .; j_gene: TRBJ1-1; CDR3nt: TGCAGCGTTTGGCGGGAGGGAAACACTGAAGCTTTCTTT; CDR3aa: CSVWREGNTEAFF
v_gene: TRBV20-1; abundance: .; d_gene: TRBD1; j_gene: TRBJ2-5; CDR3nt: TGCAGTGCTAGGGTAGACAGGGGGGAGACCCAGTACTTC; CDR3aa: CSARVDRGETQYF
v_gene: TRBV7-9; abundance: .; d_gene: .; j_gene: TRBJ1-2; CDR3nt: TGTGCCAGCAGCAAGGGTTTAGGCTACACCTTC; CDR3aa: CASSKGLGYTF
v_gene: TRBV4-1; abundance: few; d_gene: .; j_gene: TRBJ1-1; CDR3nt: TGCGCCAGCAGCCAAGGGTTGTACACTGAAGCTTTCTTT; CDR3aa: CASSQGLYTEAFF
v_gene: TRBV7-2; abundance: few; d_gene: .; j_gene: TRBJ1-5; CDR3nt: TGTGCCAGCAGCTTCGGAGGGGGGCGTAGCAATCAGCCCCAGCATTTT; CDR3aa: CASSFGGGRSNQPQHF
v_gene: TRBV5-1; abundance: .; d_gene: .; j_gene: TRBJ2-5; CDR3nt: TGCGCCAGCAGCGCCCGACCGGGACTGCAAGAGACCCAGTACTTC; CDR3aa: CASSARPGLQETQYF
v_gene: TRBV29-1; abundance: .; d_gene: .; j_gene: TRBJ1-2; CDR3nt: TGCAGCGTTTCGGAGGGGGGTCCGGACCTCACCTTC; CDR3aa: CSVSEGGPDLTF